These T cell receptor beta chains were read from a single sample in a study of T-cell memory formation after mild COVID-19. MiXCR, applied by TCRdb to the 5' RACE reads, yields one record per CDR3 protein. The data show 300,000 to 350,000 distinct CDR3 sequences, more than 13% seen once. The sequencing input was PBMCs or a T cell subset sorted from them (not recorded which). The receptors here all came from a man between 18 and 35 years old who had mild COVID-19 (a few samples of this study predate the infection). Cell type and time point are not known. Both conserved end residues are part of each CDR3. Fields, in order: J gene, clone size, D gene, V gene, CDR3 DNA, CDR3 protein. D genes are given only for firm matches. The listing skips clone size in some rows; elsewhere it reads once, few, many or a size class.

J: TRBJ2-5
size: many
D: .
V: TRBV2
DNA: TGTGCCAGCAGTGTGGACAGCGTACAAGAGACCCAGTACTTC
CDR3: CASSVDSVQETQYF

J: TRBJ1-1
size: .
D: .
V: TRBV5-1
DNA: TGCGCCAGCAGCGCTTCACTGGGGACCTACACTGAAGCTTTCTTT
CDR3: CASSASLGTYTEAFF

J: TRBJ2-5
size: .
D: .
V: TRBV5-1
DNA: TGCGCCAGCAGCTTGCTTAGCGGATGGTACCAAGAGACCCAGTACTTC
CDR3: CASSLLSGWYQETQYF

J: TRBJ2-3
size: .
D: TRBD1
V: TRBV4-3
DNA: TGCGCCAGCAGCCAAGCCGGACAGGGCACAGATACGCAGTATTTT
CDR3: CASSQAGQGTDTQYF

J: TRBJ1-1
size: .
D: .
V: TRBV7-3
DNA: TGTGCCAGCAGCTTAAATAGCTGGGGAAGAAACACTGAAGCTTTCTTT
CDR3: CASSLNSWGRNTEAFF

J: TRBJ2-1
size: once
D: TRBD1
V: TRBV2
DNA: TGTGCCAGCAGTCGGACCGGGACAGGGGGCAATGAGCAGTTCTTC
CDR3: CASSRTGTGGNEQFF

J: TRBJ2-1
size: many
D: .
V: TRBV7-9
DNA: TGTGCCAGCAGCTTCCCCACTGAGAACAATGAGCAGTTCTTC
CDR3: CASSFPTENNEQFF

J: TRBJ2-1
size: .
D: .
V: TRBV7-3
DNA: TGTGCCAGCAGCTTAAGTGGCTATGGAAATGAGCAGTTCTTC
CDR3: CASSLSGYGNEQFF

J: TRBJ2-3
size: many
D: .
V: TRBV5-6
DNA: TGTGCCAGCAGCACCCGGTCGGTGACAGATACGCAGTATTTT
CDR3: CASSTRSVTDTQYF

J: TRBJ2-1
size: many
D: .
V: TRBV5-1
DNA: TGCGCCAGCAGCGTCACGGGACTCCGGAGCTATGAGCAGTTCTTC
CDR3: CASSVTGLRSYEQFF

J: TRBJ1-2
size: few
D: .
V: TRBV4-1
DNA: TGCGCCAGCAGCCAAGGGGCGAGTGATGGCTACACCTTC
CDR3: CASSQGASDGYTF

J: TRBJ2-3
size: few
D: .
V: TRBV5-1
DNA: TGCGCCAGCAGCTTCCAAACCGGGACAGATACGCAGTATTTT
CDR3: CASSFQTGTDTQYF

J: TRBJ1-2
size: .
D: .
V: TRBV5-1
DNA: TGCGCCAGCAGCCCGGACCGTTTCGATGGCTACACCTTC
CDR3: CASSPDRFDGYTF

J: TRBJ2-5
size: few
D: .
V: TRBV21-1
DNA: TGTGCCAGCAGCAACTTAGATAGGGACATTGGGAAGGAGACCCAGTACTTC
CDR3: CASSNLDRDIGKETQYF

J: TRBJ2-1
size: many
D: .
V: TRBV2
DNA: TGTGCCAGCAGTGAAAGGGGGGGCCTCTACAATGAGCAGTTCTTC
CDR3: CASSERGGLYNEQFF

J: TRBJ1-1
size: few
D: .
V: TRBV7-2
DNA: TGTGCCAGCAGCTTTCACATGAACACTGAAGCTTTCTTT
CDR3: CASSFHMNTEAFF

J: TRBJ2-3
size: .
D: .
V: TRBV12-3/TRBV12-4
DNA: TGTGCCAGCAGCCCCCCGGGGGGCCGATCAGATACGCAGTATTTT
CDR3: CASSPPGGRSDTQYF

J: TRBJ2-1
size: .
D: .
V: TRBV9
DNA: TGTGCCAGCAGCGTAGCTTCGCTAGCTGGGGATGAGCAGTTCTTC
CDR3: CASSVASLAGDEQFF

J: TRBJ2-5
size: few
D: TRBD2
V: TRBV5-4
DNA: TGTGCCAGCAGCTTGGCCCGTCTAGCGGAAGAGACCCAGTACTTC
CDR3: CASSLARLAEETQYF

J: TRBJ2-1
size: few
D: .
V: TRBV5-1
DNA: TGCGCCAGCAGCAACTCACAGGGCAGTAGCTCCTACAATGAGCAGTTCTTC
CDR3: CASSNSQGSSSYNEQFF

J: TRBJ1-1
size: .
D: .
V: TRBV6-5
DNA: TGTGCCAGCACTTCGCCGGGCTGGGGGGAAGCTTTCTTT
CDR3: CASTSPGWGEAFF